The following is a T cell receptor beta chain sequence with its context. This clone was counted once. Its antigen remains unidentified. Per-base quality was not reported, and no clone a single base away is much larger than it. The data were obtained in a study of blood T cell repertoires in COVID-19 (TCRdb year 2020). Background on the whole study: The collaborator samples originated in the United States, Italy and Spain and spanned the acute and convalescent phases of COVID-19. The material from the prospective study consisted of cDNA or gDNA derived from T cells, B-cell-depleted T cells, or PBMCs. Deeply sampled blood TCRbeta repertoires from subjects exposed to, actively infected with, or recovered from COVID-19 were included in the dataset. A freely available public database, intended as a resource for researchers studying the immune response to SARS-CoV-2, is where the repertoires were released. Samples were obtained from the ongoing ImmuneRACE study (first 160 participants) and from about 1,300 subjects provided by 6 global collaborators. A de-identified subject ID, COVID-19 status, age in years and sex were almost always included in the sample metadata. Where available, HLA class I and class II types were obtained from metadata supplied by the sample provider rather than from assay-based typing. Broader findings and caveats from the paper: The amount of clinical and demographic metadata varied by source and participant and was provided uncurated.

The collaborating institutions used their own protocols to collect whole blood in K2EDTA tubes. For TCRbeta analysis, collaborator samples were shipped as frozen whole blood, as isolated PBMCs, or as DNA extracted from either sample type. Trimmed from V: 3 bases; trimmed from J: 1 base; junction bases lacking a gene match: 11. Taken from the germline V gene, the CDR1 and CDR2 loops are MDHEN and SYDVKM. The CDR3 holds 18 amino acids from the cysteine to the phenylalanine. The read is trimmed to its CDR3 DNA, 54 bases read in frame from base 1. TCRbeta CDR3 regions were amplified from genomic DNA by means of the immunoSEQ Assay, a bias-controlled multiplex PCR. On the authors' methods: Nucleated cell counts per sample were estimated from amplification of reference gene primers within the assay. Sequence reads were collapsed and filtered to measure the absolute abundance of every unique TCRbeta CDR3 rearrangement. For each sample, productive Simpson clonality was calculated by taking the square root of Simpson's diversity index across productive rearrangements. This is the immuneACCESS table as TCRdb keeps it, with only in-frame sequences that have V and J called. A part of the clones is gone; compared with another copy, unresolved V genes explain less than half, and the rest is unexplained. V and J calls and clone size are copied from that table; D and trimming were computed from the DNA. The sample table holds approximately 150,000 clones, of which roughly 82% were seen once. The ten largest make up about 8.4% of the sample.

This sequence was found in a woman aged 70-85 years with acute or convalescent COVID-19. Recombination joined TRBV28 with TRBJ2-5, with 10 bases aligning to TRBD2. Sequenced material: peripheral blood. The CDR3 reads CASSFGAPSGGPQETQYF. The DNA reads TGTGCCAGCAGTTTCGGGGCCCCTAGCGGGGGACCCCAAGAGACCCAGTACTTC.